Following are 9 T cell receptor beta chains from one sample sequenced in a study of blood T cell repertoires in COVID-19. Generated by immunoSEQ multiplex PCR, the TCRdb table keeps only in-frame clones and is missing some. The sample holds around 120,000 clones, 80% seen once. The sequencing sample was made of peripheral blood. The receptors were gathered from a human donor in a cohort sampled during active COVID-19.

The chain recombines TRBV30 with TRBJ1-5, with a tentative D call TRBD1 (6 bases). The length of the CDR3 is 12 residues. Germline CDR1 and CDR2: GTSNPN and SVGIG (reference sequence). V was trimmed by 3 bases and J by 13 bases, leaving 16 bases between them. CDR3 coding DNA: TGTGCCTGGAGCACTTCCACAGGGATGCAGCATTTT. This codes for CAWSTSTGMQHF.

V is TRBV29-1 and J is TRBJ1-2; TRBD1 matches 9 bases. Germline assignment: CDR1 SQVTM and CDR2 ANQGSEA. The CDR3 totals 12 residues. The V segment lost 8 bases and the J segment 8 bases; nucleotides outside the gene matches: 9. The CDR3 loop reads CSFGGQGYGYTF. In DNA form, the CDR3 reads TGCAGCTTTGGGGGACAGGGTTACGGCTACACCTTC.

The gene calls are TRBV7-9 and TRBJ2-2, with 7 nucleotides matching TRBD1. CDR1 and CDR2 (germline): SEHNR, FQNEAQ (reference sequence). V lost 5 bases, J lost 0 bases, and 6 bases stayed unmatched. This CDR3 is built from 16 residues. CDR3 sequence reads: CASSLGTAANTGELFF. CDR3 nucleotides: TGTGCCAGCAGCCTGGGGACAGCAGCGAACACCGGGGAGCTGTTTTTT.

This clone was picked up a small number of times. The chain carries TRBV10-3 and TRBJ1-2, with 7 bases matching TRBD1. Germline V gene sequence: CDR1 ENHRY, CDR2 SYGVKD. V lost 5 bases and J lost 5; bases outside the gene matches: 2. This CDR3 has 12 residues. The CDR3 DNA sequence: TGTGCCATCAGTCCCAGGGGGTATGGCTACACCTTC. Encoded protein: CAISPRGYGYTF.

The V and J genes are TRBV7-2 and TRBJ2-1, with 12 bases fitting TRBD2. The ends lost 5 bases at V and 10 bases at J; junction bases unmatched: 18. CDR3 length: 18 residues. The V gene's germline CDR1 is SGHTA and CDR2 FQGNSA. As DNA, the CDR3 is TGTGCCAGCAGCGCATTACAGGGGGCTAGCGGGAGGGCCTGGGAGCAGTTCTTC. Translation gives CASSALQGASGRAWEQFF.

This clone has only one observation. This rearrangement joins TRBV2 to TRBJ2-7; tentatively, D is TRBD1 (6 bases). V lost 8 bases, J lost 9 bases, and 14 bases lay in between. The CDR3 runs to 11 residues. Germline CDR1 is SNHLY and CDR2 is FYNNEI. CDR3 protein: CASRTGTGQYF. In DNA, the CDR3 is TGTGCCAGCCGCACAGGGACGGGGCAGTACTTC.

This rearrangement joins TRBV7-2 to TRBJ1-1; D unclear. The CDR3 has 13 residues. Germline-derived CDR1 and CDR2 are SGHTA and FQGNSA. V lost 5 bases and J 8 bases, leaving 15 bases between the germline ends. The CDR3 sequence: CASSPTSPGEAFF. CDR3 bases: TGTGCCAGCAGCCCGACCTCGCCGGGGGAAGCTTTCTTT.

This chain uses TRBV4-1 with TRBJ2-1, with D perhaps matching TRBD1 (5 bases). This CDR3 is built from 17 residues. Germline CDR1 reads MGHRA; CDR2 reads YSYEKL. The V gene lost 3 bases and the J gene lost 0 bases, with 15 bases spanning the gap. CDR3 in amino acids: CASSQGKGPTSYNEQFF. CDR3 DNA: TGCGCCAGCAGCCAGGGTAAGGGGCCGACCTCCTACAATGAGCAGTTCTTC.

The chain combines TRBV3-1 (or the pseudogene TRBV3-2) with TRBJ1-3, with D unresolved. Germline V gene lookup returns CDR1 LGHDT and CDR2 YNNKEL (reference sequence). The V end was cut by 0 bases, the J end by 4 bases, with 7 bases between. CDR3 size: 14 residues. In nucleotides, the CDR3 is TGTGCCAGCAGCCAAGAGGTGGGCGGAAACACCATATATTTT. Its protein product is CASSQEVGGNTIYF.